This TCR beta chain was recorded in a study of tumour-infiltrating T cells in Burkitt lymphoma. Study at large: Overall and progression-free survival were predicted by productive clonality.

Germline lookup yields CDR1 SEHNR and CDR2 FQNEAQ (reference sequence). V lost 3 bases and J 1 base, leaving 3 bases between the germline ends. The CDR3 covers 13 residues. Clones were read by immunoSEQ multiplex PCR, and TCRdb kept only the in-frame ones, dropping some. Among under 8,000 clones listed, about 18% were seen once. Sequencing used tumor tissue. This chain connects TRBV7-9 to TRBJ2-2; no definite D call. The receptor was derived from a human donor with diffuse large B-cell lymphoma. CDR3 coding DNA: TGTGCCAGCAGCTTCGGGAACACCGGGGAGCTGTTTTTT. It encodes CASSFGNTGELFF.